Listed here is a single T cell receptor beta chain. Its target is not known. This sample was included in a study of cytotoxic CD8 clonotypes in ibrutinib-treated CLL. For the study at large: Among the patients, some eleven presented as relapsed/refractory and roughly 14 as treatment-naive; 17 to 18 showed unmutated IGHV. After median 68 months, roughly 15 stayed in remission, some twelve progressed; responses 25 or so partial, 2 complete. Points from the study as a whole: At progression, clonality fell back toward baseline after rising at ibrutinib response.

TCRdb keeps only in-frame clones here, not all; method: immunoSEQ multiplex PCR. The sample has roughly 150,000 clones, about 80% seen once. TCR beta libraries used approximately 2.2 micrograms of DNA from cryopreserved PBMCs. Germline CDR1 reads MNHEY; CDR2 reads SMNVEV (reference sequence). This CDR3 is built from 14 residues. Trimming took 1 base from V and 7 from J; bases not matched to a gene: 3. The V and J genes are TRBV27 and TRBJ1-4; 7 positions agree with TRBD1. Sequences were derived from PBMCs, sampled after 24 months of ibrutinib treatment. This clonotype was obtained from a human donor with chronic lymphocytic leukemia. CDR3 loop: CASSLYYRGEKLFF. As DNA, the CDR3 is TGTGCCAGCAGTTTATACTACAGGGGTGAAAAACTGTTTTTT.